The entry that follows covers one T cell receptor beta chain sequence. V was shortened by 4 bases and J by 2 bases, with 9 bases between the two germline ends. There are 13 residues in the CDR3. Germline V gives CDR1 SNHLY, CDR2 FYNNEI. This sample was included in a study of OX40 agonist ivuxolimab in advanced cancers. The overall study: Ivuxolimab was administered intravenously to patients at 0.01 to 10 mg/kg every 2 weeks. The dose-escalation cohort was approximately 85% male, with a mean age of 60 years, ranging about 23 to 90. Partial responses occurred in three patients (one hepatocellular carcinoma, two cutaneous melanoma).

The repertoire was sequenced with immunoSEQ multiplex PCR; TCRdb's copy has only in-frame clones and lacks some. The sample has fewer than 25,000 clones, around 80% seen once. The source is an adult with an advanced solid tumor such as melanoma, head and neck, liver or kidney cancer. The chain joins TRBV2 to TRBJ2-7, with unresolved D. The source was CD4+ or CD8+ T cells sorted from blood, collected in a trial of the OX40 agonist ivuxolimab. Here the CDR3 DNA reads TGTGCCAGCAGTGGAGCGAGGACCTACGAGCAGTACTTC. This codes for CASSGARTYEQYF. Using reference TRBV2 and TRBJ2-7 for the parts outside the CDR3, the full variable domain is EPEVTQTPSHQVTQMGQEVILRCVPISNHLYFYWYRQILGQKVEFLVSFYNNEISEKSEIFDDQFSVERPDGSNFTLKIRSTKLEDSAMYFCASSGARTYEQYFGPGTRLTVT.